This paragraph covers one TCR beta chain sequence. The antigen is not known. This entry belongs to a study of cytomegalovirus exposure and HLA in healthy donors. The primer mix had 60 Vbeta and 13 Jbeta primers. This table comes from immunoSEQ multiplex PCR, and its TCRdb copy is limited to in-frame clones, with some not included. Of over 75,000 clones listed, about three quarters were seen once; the top ten hold roughly 5.5%. This CDR3 contains 14 residues. Germline CDR1 is MNHNS and CDR2 is SASEGT. V shed 8 bases and J shed 7 bases, with 17 bases lying between them. The study's findings and limits: The study carried out a later analysis of TCR beta sequences. It associated 16,951 of them with specific HLA alleles at a false discovery rate of 0.05.

The receptor comes from a female donor in good health and CMV-seronegative. Sequenced: PBMCs. The genes are TRBV6-1 and TRBJ2-2, with TRBD1 as a possible D gene (6 bases). CDR3 amino acids: CASLLRGKGGELFF. As DNA, the CDR3 is TGTGCCAGCCTTTTAAGGGGGAAGGGCGGGGAGCTGTTTTTT.